This paragraph covers one T cell receptor (beta chain) sequence. The time point here: healthy volunteer bleed at 2 weeks. The template was total RNA from unfractionated whole blood. Original methodology: Ranging from about 20,000 to 690,600, TCR counts per sample had a median value of around 100,000. TCRdb re-called the RACE reads through MiXCR, storing one row per CDR3 protein. TCRdb's processing, not the study's, gives the V and J calls here. The sample carries tens of thousands of distinct CDR3 sequences, roughly 8% recorded once. The data are from a study of human T cells and chemical hapten exposure. This CDR3 region has 15 residues. V lost 0 bases to trimming and J lost 5 bases, with 17 bases between them. CDR1 DFQATT and CDR2 SNEGSKA come from the germline V gene (reference sequence).

The sequenced sample consisted of whole blood. The sequence was collected from a female donor in good health. Some clones in this sample may be carry-over from other donors' samples. The chain combines TRBV20-1 with TRBJ2-7; no definite D call. The CDR3 here is CSARDWAENADEQYF. CDR3 coding DNA: TGCAGTGCTAGAGATTGGGCCGAGAACGCTGACGAGCAGTACTTC.